This is a list of T cell receptor beta chains from one sample in a study of blood T cell repertoires in COVID-19. Sequenced by immunoSEQ multiplex PCR; TCRdb stores in-frame clones only, minus some. Of tens of thousands of clones in the sample, 90% were seen once. Input material: peripheral blood. These receptor sequences come from a woman of 80 years or more with active COVID-19. Both conserved end residues are part of each CDR3. Fields, in order: J gene, V gene, D gene, CDR3 DNA, CDR3 protein. The D gene is left open where the match is weak.

>TRBJ1-1|TRBV28|-
TGTGCCAGTCGTGAGTTGGGGGCACCTGGTGGCACTGAAGCTTTCTTT
CASRELGAPGGTEAFF
>TRBJ1-2|TRBV2|TRBD1
TGTGCCAGCAGTGAAGCCTCTAGGACAGGGTCCTATGGCTACACCTTC
CASSEASRTGSYGYTF
>TRBJ2-5|TRBV28|-
TGTGCCAGCACCGGGAGGTGGGGGGCTCGGGAGACCCAGTACTTC
CASTGRWGARETQYF
>TRBJ2-3|TRBV20-1|TRBD2
TGCAGTGCTAGTAGCATACGACTAGCAAGCACAGATACGCAGTATTTT
CSASSIRLASTDTQYF
>TRBJ2-1|TRBV18|-
TGTGCCAGCTCACCCGGGATTCATAACAATGAGCAGTTCTTC
CASSPGIHNNEQFF
>TRBJ2-3|TRBV5-1|TRBD1
TGCGCCAGCAGTACTACACGACAGGGGGCAGAAGAAAGCACAGATACGCAGTATTTT
CASSTTRQGAEESTDTQYF
>TRBJ2-1|TRBV3-1/TRBV3-2|-
TGTGCCAGCAGCCAAGGTGGAGTTTACATCAATGAGCAGTTCTTC
CASSQGGVYINEQFF
>TRBJ2-6|TRBV29-1|-
TGCGCCTTTAGTGTCGCGAGAGGGGCCAACGTCCTGACTTTC
CAFSVARGANVLTF
>TRBJ1-1|TRBV28|-
TGTGCCAGCAGTTTAGACTCAAACACTGAAGCTTTCTTT
CASSLDSNTEAFF
>TRBJ2-7|TRBV11-1|-
TGTGCCAGCAGCTTAGAAAACATGGCCCAGCAGTACTTC
CASSLENMAQQYF
>TRBJ1-5|TRBV10-3|-
TGTGCCATGGGGAGGGAAAGCAATCAGCCCCAGCATTTT
CAMGRESNQPQHF
>TRBJ1-6|TRBV27|-
TGTGCCAGCAAACTAGACAGGCGAAGTAATTCACCCCTCCACTTT
CASKLDRRSNSPLHF
>TRBJ1-1|TRBV7-9|TRBD1
TGTGCCAGCAGCACTCGACAGGGGCATGAAGCTTTCTTT
CASSTRQGHEAFF
>TRBJ2-3|TRBV5-4|TRBD2
TGTGCCAGCAGCTTGGCCGGGGGCGGGAGGGCCACAGATACGCAGTATTTT
CASSLAGGGRATDTQYF